Below, one TCR beta chain is given with its context. Its matching antigen is unknown. The data originate from a study of cytomegalovirus exposure and HLA in healthy donors. Study conclusions and caveats: The study labeled more than 150 TCR beta chains cytomegalovirus-associated. In vitro assays verified that a few CMV-associated chains recognized CMV antigens specifically.

Method: immunoSEQ multiplex PCR; TCRdb's copy keeps in-frame clones and lacks some. The sample shows roughly 110,000 clones, approximately 90% of them seen only once. Germline loops: CDR1 SGHVS, CDR2 FNYEAQ. The V end lost 5 bases, the J end lost 7 bases, and 17 bases lay between the germline ends. The CDR3 is 14 amino acids. The source is a woman between 18 and 29 years old in good health and CMV-seropositive. The chain recombines TRBV7-6 with TRBJ1-2, with TRBD1 as a possible D gene (5 bases). The material sequenced was PBMCs. This chain's CDR3 is CASSNGPPQGGYTF. In DNA form, the CDR3 reads TGTGCCAGCAGCAACGGGCCTCCTCAGGGTGGCTACACCTTC. Drawing the rest from reference TRBV7-6 and TRBJ1-2, the complete variable domain is GAGVSQSPRYKVTKRGQDVALRCDPISGHVSLYWYRQALGQGPEFLTYFNYEAQQDKSGLPNDRFSAERPEGSISTLTIQRTEQRDSAMYRCASSNGPPQGGYTFGSGTRLTVV.